These 4 T cell receptor beta chains were all obtained from the same sample, sequenced in a study of identical twins. From the 5' RACE reads, TCRdb called clonotypes with MiXCR, one entry per CDR3 protein. The table has about 240,000 distinct CDR3 sequences, 10% to 13% seen once. The sample taken for sequencing was memory T cells sorted from blood. Receptors originate from a man between 45 and 60 years old in good health.

There are many counts of this clonotype. The chain uses TRBV5-1 and TRBJ2-3, with D possibly matching TRBD2 (6 bases). The CDR3 is made up of 16 amino acids. The germline CDR1 and CDR2 sequences are SGHRS and YFSETQ. Trimming removed 4 bases from V and 3 bases from J, with 18 bases in between. The CDR3 DNA sequence: TGCGCCAGCAGCCGCACGGTAGGAGGGAGGACAGATACGCAGTATTTT. Its translation: CASSRTVGGRTDTQYF.

This clonotype was seen ten or more times. The chain carries TRBV12-3 or TRBV12-4 and TRBJ2-5; no clear D gene. This CDR3 spans 13 amino acids. V was shortened by 5 bases and J by 1 base, with 8 bases between the two germline ends. The CDR3 nucleotides read TGTGCCAGCAGTCCCTCCAGCCAAGAGACCCAGTACTTC. Protein product: CASSPSSQETQYF.

The chain carries TRBV5-1 and TRBJ2-3; TRBD1 is a possible D gene (5 bases). The CDR3 runs 14 residues. The ends were cut back, 0 bases at V and 10 bases at J, with 15 bases in the middle. CDR1 and CDR2 from the germline V gene are SGHRS and YFSETQ. The DNA for the CDR3 is TGCGCCAGCAGCTTGGAATCTGGGGCGGATCCGCAGTATTTT. It encodes CASSLESGADPQYF.

This clonotype was counted a few times. The rearrangement uses TRBV5-1 and TRBJ2-5; 7 bases are shared with TRBD2. J lost 4 bases, V lost 0 bases, and 6 bases had no gene match. The CDR3 spans 15 residues. The germline gives CDR1 SGHRS, CDR2 YFSETQ. CDR3 DNA sequence: TGCGCCAGCAGCTTGGCCTTGGGGGGGACAGAGACCCAGTACTTC. It translates to CASSLALGGTETQYF.